The rows below give T cell receptor beta chains drawn from one sample of a study of patients and donors after allogeneic stem cell transplantation. TCRdb reprocessed the RT-PCR reads with MiXCR, giving one entry per CDR3 protein. The table records approximately 200,000 distinct CDR3 sequences, more than 35% of them present only once. The sequencing sample was made of blood, either unsorted or a sorted T cell fraction (not recorded which). These receptors originate from a human donor who was either an allogeneic HSCT recipient or a stem cell or donor lymphocyte infusion donor (not recorded which). It is not recorded whose cells these are; they may come from a transplant donor. Each CDR3 is given with its conserved first and last residue. Fields, in order: clone size, D gene, CDR3 length, V gene, J gene, CDR3 DNA, CDR3 protein. The D gene is left open where the match is weak. Size is omitted from some rows. Given values are once, few, many or a class for expanded clones.

-,-,15,TRBV6-5,TRBJ2-2,TGTGCCAGCAGTTACTCGCTCAGGGTTGCCGGGGAGCTGTTTTTT,CASSYSLRVAGELFF
few,-,12,TRBV9,TRBJ1-2,TGTGCCAGCGGGGAACCCAACTATGGCTACACCTTC,CASGEPNYGYTF
few,-,12,TRBV9,TRBJ2-5,TGTGCCAGCAGCGTTGAAGAGGGGACCCAGTACTTC,CASSVEEGTQYF
few,-,13,TRBV12-3/TRBV12-4,TRBJ1-2,TGTGCCAGCAGTTTAACAGGAGGATATGGCTACACCTTC,CASSLTGGYGYTF
few,-,15,TRBV6-5,TRBJ1-6,TGTGCCAGCAGCTTTAATGGAGTAGGGAATTCACCCCTCCACTTT,CASSFNGVGNSPLHF
-,-,16,TRBV7-3,TRBJ2-6,TGTGCCAGCAGCATCCCGAAGGGCTCTGGGGCCAACGTCCTGACTTTC,CASSIPKGSGANVLTF
-,TRBD1,15,TRBV12-3/TRBV12-4,TRBJ1-5,TGTGCCAGCAGCAGGGACAGGGCTCTCAATCAGCCCCAGCATTTT,CASSRDRALNQPQHF
-,-,13,TRBV5-1,TRBJ1-3,TGCGCCAGCACAGGGAGCTCTGGAAACACCATATATTTT,CASTGSSGNTIYF
-,TRBD1,18,TRBV12-3/TRBV12-4,TRBJ1-5,TGTGCCAGCAGTCTCAGGGGGTACCTACGAGGGGAGAGTCAGCCCCAGCATTTT,CASSLRGYLRGESQPQHF
few,TRBD1,15,TRBV19,TRBJ1-6,TGTGCCAGTAGTATACTGGACAGGGTAGGTTCACCCCTCCACTTT,CASSILDRVGSPLHF
-,-,13,TRBV20-1,TRBJ1-3,TGCAGTGCTAGAGGGTTCTCTGGAAACACCATATATTTT,CSARGFSGNTIYF
-,-,16,TRBV12-3/TRBV12-4,TRBJ1-3,TGTGCCAGCAGTACCTCCCGCACTTCATCTGGAAACACCATATATTTT,CASSTSRTSSGNTIYF
-,-,13,TRBV20-1,TRBJ1-2,TGCAGTGCTAGAGAGGACAGAACTGAGGGCTACACCTTC,CSAREDRTEGYTF
-,-,13,TRBV29-1,TRBJ2-7,TGCAGCGTTTACCTTAGTAGCCCCAACGAGCAGTACTTC,CSVYLSSPNEQYF
once,-,16,TRBV25-1,TRBJ1-2,TGTGCCAGCAGTGAATCCTTGGGGGGGTCTGGCTATGGCTACACCTTC,CASSESLGGSGYGYTF
-,TRBD1,13,TRBV24-1,TRBJ2-3,TGTGCCACCAGCCTCACAGGGGGTTATACGCAGTATTTT,CATSLTGGYTQYF
few,-,13,TRBV19,TRBJ1-1,TGTGCCAGTAGTATAAACGCAAACACTGAAGCTTTCTTT,CASSINANTEAFF
-,-,15,TRBV19,TRBJ1-4,TGTGCCAGTAGTCCTCGACGGGGGTCGAGGGAAAAACTGTTTTTT,CASSPRRGSREKLFF
-,TRBD2,17,TRBV4-1,TRBJ2-2,TGCGCCAGCAGCCAAGTAACGCTAGCGGCGAACACCGGGGAGCTGTTTTTT,CASSQVTLAANTGELFF
-,TRBD1,12,TRBV7-9,TRBJ1-1,TGTGCCAGCACCTGGGACAGGGGTGAAGCTTTCTTT,CASTWDRGEAFF
-,TRBD2,15,TRBV5-1,TRBJ2-5,TGCGCCAGCAGCTTGAGGGCTAGCGGACAAGAGACCCAGTACTTC,CASSLRASGQETQYF
-,-,13,TRBV10-3,TRBJ1-3,TGTGCCGTCGAAGGACAGCGTGGAAACACCATATATTTT,CAVEGQRGNTIYF
few,-,16,TRBV28,TRBJ1-4,TGTGCCAGCAGTTTGTTGCCCAAAGGCCTAAATGAAAAACTGTTTTTT,CASSLLPKGLNEKLFF
few,-,11,TRBV30,TRBJ1-1,TGTGCCTGGAGCACGGGGACTGAAGCTTTCTTT,CAWSTGTEAFF